This passage covers 18 T cell receptor beta chains from one sample sequenced in a study of a mutant IDH1 vaccine in newly diagnosed glioma. The time point here: week 47, end of study. All doses held 300 ug of mutant IDH1 20-mer peptide, with topical imiquimod. For these receptors, no antigen is known. Produced via immunoSEQ multiplex PCR; TCRdb's table is partial and in-frame only. The table has 56,000 or so clones, roughly 75% seen once. This specimen was PBMCs, taken from a glioma patient whose treatment included an IDH1 peptide vaccine. The receptors were gathered from a man in his fifties with glioma.

This clone was seen only a few times. The V and J genes are TRBV19 and TRBJ1-2; 7 bases are shared with TRBD1. The V gene end was trimmed by 10 bases and the J gene end by 2 bases; junction bases not matched to a gene: 7. This CDR3 is 13 amino acids long. CDR1 and CDR2 from the germline V gene are LNHDA and SQIVND (reference sequence). This CDR3 reads CATSRGLNYGYTF. The CDR3 DNA reads as TGTGCCACCTCCAGGGGGTTAAACTATGGCTACACCTTC.

The rearrangement links TRBV14 to TRBJ2-5; D unclear. The CDR3 loop spans 14 amino acids. Germline V gene sequence: CDR1 SGHDN, CDR2 FVKESK. Trimming removed 1 base from V and 4 bases from J, with 10 bases in between. In nucleotides, the CDR3 is TGTGCCAGCAGCCAAGGCGGTGCCGGAGAGACCCAGTACTTC. Encoded protein: CASSQGGAGETQYF.

This clone was observed a few times. CDR3 residues: CASSIDLPGRAFF. The CDR3 nucleotides read TGTGCCAGTAGTATAGATCTCCCAGGAAGAGCTTTCTTT. This chain uses TRBV19 with TRBJ1-1; D is unclear. Germline loops: CDR1 LNHDA, CDR2 SQIVND (reference sequence). Between the trimmed V and J ends, which lost 0 bases and 10 bases, there was a span of 12 bases. This CDR3 is 13 amino acids long.

CDR3 region: CASSFSGGAKETQYF. CDR3 bases: TGTGCCAGCAGCTTCTCTGGGGGGGCTAAAGAGACCCAGTACTTC. The chain uses TRBV7-6 and TRBJ2-5; perhaps TRBD2 as D (7 bases). The CDR3 totals 15 residues. V lost 3 bases and J lost 3, with 14 bases in between. Germline CDR1 is SGHVS and CDR2 is FNYEAQ.

The chain is built from TRBV30 and TRBJ1-1, with D perhaps TRBD1 (5 bases). Germline CDR1 and CDR2: GTSNPN and SVGIG (reference sequence). The CDR3 is 15 amino acids. Trimming cost V 5 bases and J 4 bases, with 20 bases left between them. Here the CDR3 DNA reads TGTGCCTGGGCCCTCCGAGGCAGGGTCCTCACTGAAGCTTTCTTT. This gives the protein CAWALRGRVLTEAFF.

This chain uses TRBV5-5 with TRBJ1-2; tentative D call: TRBD1 (6 bases). CDR1 SGHKS and CDR2 YYEKEE come from the germline V gene (reference sequence). Trimming removed 2 bases from V and 6 bases from J, with 14 bases in between. The CDR3 is 14 residues long. This CDR3 is CASSFSEGGDGYTF. CDR3 DNA sequence: TGTGCCAGCAGCTTTAGTGAGGGGGGGGATGGCTACACCTTC.

The table lists this clone with a count of one. The V call is TRBV7-9, the J call TRBJ2-2; either TRBD1 or TRBD2 may fit D (7 bases each). The CDR3 sequence is 18 residues long. V lost 5 bases, J lost 4 bases, and 23 bases lay in between. The germline V gene encodes CDR1 SEHNR and CDR2 FQNEAQ (reference sequence). The CDR3 reads CASSRKAGGGRVTGELFF. For the CDR3, the DNA is TGTGCCAGCAGCCGCAAGGCAGGGGGAGGGCGAGTCACCGGGGAGCTGTTTTTT.

The chain carries TRBV10-3 and TRBJ1-2, with unresolved D. Germline CDR1 is ENHRY and CDR2 is SYGVKD. The CDR3 loop spans 12 amino acids. V lost 0 bases to trimming and J lost 5 bases, with 4 bases between them. The CDR3 protein is CAISESIYGYTF. In DNA, the CDR3 is TGTGCCATCAGTGAGTCGATATATGGCTACACCTTC.

This chain connects TRBV11-2 to TRBJ1-6; 7 nucleotides align to TRBD1. J gave up 7 bases and V 6 bases, and 9 bases lay outside the gene matches. Looked up from germline, CDR1 is SGHAT and CDR2 is FQNNGV. The CDR3 has 15 residues. CDR3 residues: CASRSNRGMNSPLHF. CDR3 in DNA: TGTGCCAGCAGATCGAACAGGGGCATGAATTCACCCCTCCACTTT.

The chain links TRBV30 to TRBJ1-4, with 7 bases aligning to TRBD1. J was trimmed by 0 bases and V by 4 bases; bases with no gene match: 8. Germline CDR1 and CDR2: GTSNPN and SVGIG (reference sequence). The CDR3 contains 16 residues. The CDR3 DNA sequence: TGTGCCTGGAACCCCAGGGGGGGATCAACTAATGAAAAACTGTTTTTT. Translation: CAWNPRGGSTNEKLFF.

V and J are TRBV13 and TRBJ2-2; a weak D match, TRBD1 (5 bases). This CDR3 comprises 14 residues. V was cut by 9 bases and J by 6 bases, with 17 bases left in between. Germline V CDR1 and CDR2: PRHDT, FYEKMQ (reference sequence). The CDR3 here is CASCPQGRAGELFF. CDR3 nucleotide sequence: TGTGCCAGTTGCCCCCAGGGTAGAGCCGGGGAGCTGTTTTTT. The full variable domain, its missing parts supplied by reference TRBV13 and TRBJ2-2, is AAGVIQSPRHLIKEKRETATLKCYPIPRHDTVYWYQQGPGQDPQFLISFYEKMQSDKGSIPDRFSAQQFSDYHSELNMSSLELGDSALYFCASCPQGRAGELFFGEGSRLTVL.

V and J are TRBV5-1 and TRBJ1-3, with D possibly matching TRBD1 (6 bases). Trimming took 0 bases from V and 2 from J, leaving 15 bases between them. Germline V gene lookup returns CDR1 SGHRS and CDR2 YFSETQ. The CDR3 has 17 amino acids. DNA of the CDR3: TGCGCCAGCAGCTTGGCGCCGGACAGTAAGACTGGAAACACCATATATTTT. Its translation is CASSLAPDSKTGNTIYF.

The gene calls are TRBV30 and TRBJ1-3; the match to TRBD1 covers 10 bases. The CDR3 runs 16 residues. V trimming: 0 bases; J trimming: 5 bases; junction bases outside the gene matches: 7. CDR1 GTSNPN and CDR2 SVGIG come from the germline V gene (reference sequence). The CDR3: CAWSVPGTGDRNTIYF. The CDR3 region has the DNA TGTGCCTGGAGTGTCCCGGGGACAGGGGACCGAAACACCATATATTTT.

The chain is built from TRBV4-3 and TRBJ2-7; D is unclear. From germline, CDR1 is LGHNA and CDR2 YSLEER. With 5 bases removed from V and 3 bases from J, the gap between germline ends came to 11 bases. The CDR3 runs to 13 residues. The CDR3 DNA sequence: TGCGCCAGCAGCTCGGACCTCAACTACGAGCAGTACTTC. It is translated as CASSSDLNYEQYF.

J is TRBJ2-5 and V is TRBV6-5; TRBD2 agrees at 12 bases. The germline CDR1 and CDR2 sequences are MNHEY and SVGAGI. This CDR3 region has 15 residues. V shed 4 bases, J shed 2 bases, and the junction held 2 bases outside the gene matches. The CDR3 is CASSSGTSGQETQYF. In DNA, the CDR3 is TGTGCCAGCAGTTCCGGGACTAGCGGGCAAGAGACCCAGTACTTC.

The table lists this clone with a count of one. V gene TRBV27 combines with J gene TRBJ2-1, with D hard to call. Germline loops: CDR1 MNHEY, CDR2 SMNVEV (reference sequence). Trimming cost V 5 bases and J 4 bases, with 12 bases left between them. The CDR3 has 14 residues. The CDR3 region is CASSPLTAYNEQFF. DNA of the CDR3: TGTGCCAGCAGTCCTTTAACAGCTTACAATGAGCAGTTCTTC.

The chain carries TRBV30 and TRBJ2-2; D is possibly TRBD1 (5 bases). Looked up from germline, CDR1 is GTSNPN and CDR2 is SVGIG (reference sequence). V dropped 0 bases and J dropped 7 bases, with 9 bases sitting between them. CDR3 length: 13 amino acids. As DNA, the CDR3 is TGTGCCTGGAGTGTCCAGGGTGGCGGGGAGCTGTTTTTT. Amino acid sequence: CAWSVQGGGELFF.

The rearrangement joins TRBV19 to TRBJ1-4; D is unclear. This CDR3 comprises 16 residues. V was pared by 8 bases and J by 0 bases, with 16 bases between. Germline V gives CDR1 LNHDA, CDR2 SQIVND (reference sequence). CDR3 sequence: CASRGNGQTTNEKLFF. CDR3 sequence (DNA): TGTGCCAGTCGGGGTAACGGTCAGACAACTAATGAAAAACTGTTTTTT.